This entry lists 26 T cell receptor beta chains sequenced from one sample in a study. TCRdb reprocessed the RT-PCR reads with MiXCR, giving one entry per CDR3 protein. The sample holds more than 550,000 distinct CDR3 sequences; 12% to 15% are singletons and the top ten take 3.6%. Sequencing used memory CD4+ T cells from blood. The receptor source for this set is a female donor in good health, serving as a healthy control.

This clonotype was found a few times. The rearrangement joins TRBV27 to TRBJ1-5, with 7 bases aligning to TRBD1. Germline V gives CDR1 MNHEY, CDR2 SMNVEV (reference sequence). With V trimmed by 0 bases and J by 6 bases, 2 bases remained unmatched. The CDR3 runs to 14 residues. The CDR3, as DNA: TGTGCCAGCAGTTTATCAACAGGGGCTCAGCCCCAGCATTTT. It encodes CASSLSTGAQPQHF.

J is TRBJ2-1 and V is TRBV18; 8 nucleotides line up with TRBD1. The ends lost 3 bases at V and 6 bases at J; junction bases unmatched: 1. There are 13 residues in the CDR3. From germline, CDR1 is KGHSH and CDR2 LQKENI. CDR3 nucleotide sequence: TGTGCCAGCTCACCGACAGGGGCCAATGAGCAGTTCTTC. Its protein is CASSPTGANEQFF.

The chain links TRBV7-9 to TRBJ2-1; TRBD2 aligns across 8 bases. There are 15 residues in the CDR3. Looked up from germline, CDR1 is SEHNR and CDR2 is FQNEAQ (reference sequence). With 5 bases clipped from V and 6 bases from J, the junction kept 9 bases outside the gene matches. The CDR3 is CASSPRGGAFNEQFF. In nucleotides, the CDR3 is TGTGCCAGCAGCCCCCGGGGGGGGGCCTTCAATGAGCAGTTCTTC.

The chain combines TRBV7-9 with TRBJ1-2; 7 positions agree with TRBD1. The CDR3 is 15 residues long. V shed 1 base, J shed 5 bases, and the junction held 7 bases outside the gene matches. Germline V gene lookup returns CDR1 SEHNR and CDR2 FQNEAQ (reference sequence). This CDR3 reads CASSLGLQGVYGYTF. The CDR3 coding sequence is TGTGCCAGCAGCTTAGGTCTCCAGGGGGTTTATGGCTACACCTTC.

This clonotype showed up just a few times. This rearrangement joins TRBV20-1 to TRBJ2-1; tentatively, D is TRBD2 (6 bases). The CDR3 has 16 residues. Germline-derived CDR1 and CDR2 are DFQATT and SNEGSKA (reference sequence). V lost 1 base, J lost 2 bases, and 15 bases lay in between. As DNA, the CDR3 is TGCAGTGCTAGAGTCGGGGGAGTGGGGGCCTACAATGAGCAGTTCTTC. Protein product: CSARVGGVGAYNEQFF.

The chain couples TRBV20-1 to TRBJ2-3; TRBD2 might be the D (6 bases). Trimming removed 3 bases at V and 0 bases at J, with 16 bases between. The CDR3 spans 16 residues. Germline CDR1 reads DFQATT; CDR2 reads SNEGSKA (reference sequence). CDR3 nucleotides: TGCAGTGCTAGTAGGTTCGGGAGACAGAGCACAGATACGCAGTATTTT. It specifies CSASRFGRQSTDTQYF.

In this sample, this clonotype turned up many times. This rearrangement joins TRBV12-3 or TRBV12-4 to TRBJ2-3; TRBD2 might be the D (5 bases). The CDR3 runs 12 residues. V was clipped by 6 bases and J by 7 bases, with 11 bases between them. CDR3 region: CASRRGQHTQYF. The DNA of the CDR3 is TGTGCCAGCAGGCGAGGGCAGCATACGCAGTATTTT.

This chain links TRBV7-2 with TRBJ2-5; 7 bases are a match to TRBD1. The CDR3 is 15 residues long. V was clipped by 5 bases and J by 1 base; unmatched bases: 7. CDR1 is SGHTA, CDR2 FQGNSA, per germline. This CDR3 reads CASSPRTGRQETQYF. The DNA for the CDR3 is TGTGCCAGCAGCCCTCGGACAGGCCGCCAAGAGACCCAGTACTTC.

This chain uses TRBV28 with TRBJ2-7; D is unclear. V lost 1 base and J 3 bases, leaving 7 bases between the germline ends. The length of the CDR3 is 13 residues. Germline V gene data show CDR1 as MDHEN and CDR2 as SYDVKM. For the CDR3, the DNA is TGTGCCAGCAGTTTATTGTCCGACTACGAGCAGTACTTC. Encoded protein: CASSLLSDYEQYF.

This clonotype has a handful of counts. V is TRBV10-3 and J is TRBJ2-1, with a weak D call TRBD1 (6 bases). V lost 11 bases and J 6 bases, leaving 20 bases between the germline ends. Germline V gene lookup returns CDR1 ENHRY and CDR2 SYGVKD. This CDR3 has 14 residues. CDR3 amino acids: CASEGGAVTNEQFF. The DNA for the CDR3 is TGTGCCTCCGAAGGGGGAGCGGTTACCAATGAGCAGTTCTTC.

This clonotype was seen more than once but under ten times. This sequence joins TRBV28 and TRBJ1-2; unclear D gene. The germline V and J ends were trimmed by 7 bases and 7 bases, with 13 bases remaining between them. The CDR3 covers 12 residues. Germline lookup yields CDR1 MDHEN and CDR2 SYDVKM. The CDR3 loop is CASTTGEGGYTF. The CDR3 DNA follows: TGTGCCAGCACTACCGGGGAGGGTGGCTACACCTTC.

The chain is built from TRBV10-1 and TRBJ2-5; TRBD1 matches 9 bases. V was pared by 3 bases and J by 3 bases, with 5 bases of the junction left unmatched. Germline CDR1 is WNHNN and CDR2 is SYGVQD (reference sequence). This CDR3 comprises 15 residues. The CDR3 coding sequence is TGCGCCAGCAGTGAAAAAGGGACAGGGAAAGAGACCCAGTACTTC. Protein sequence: CASSEKGTGKETQYF.

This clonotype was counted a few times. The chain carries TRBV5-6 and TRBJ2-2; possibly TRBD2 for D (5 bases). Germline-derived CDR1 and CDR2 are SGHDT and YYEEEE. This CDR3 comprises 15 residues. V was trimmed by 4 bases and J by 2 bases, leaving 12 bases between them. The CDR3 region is CASSGRGRNTGELFF. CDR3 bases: TGTGCCAGCAGCGGGAGAGGGCGAAACACCGGGGAGCTGTTTTTT.

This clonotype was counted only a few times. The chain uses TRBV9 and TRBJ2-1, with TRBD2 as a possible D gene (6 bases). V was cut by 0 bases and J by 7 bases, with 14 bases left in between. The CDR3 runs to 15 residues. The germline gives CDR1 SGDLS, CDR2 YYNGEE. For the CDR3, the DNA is TGTGCCAGCAGCGTAGCTGCGGGACGAGTGAATGAGCAGTTCTTC. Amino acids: CASSVAAGRVNEQFF.

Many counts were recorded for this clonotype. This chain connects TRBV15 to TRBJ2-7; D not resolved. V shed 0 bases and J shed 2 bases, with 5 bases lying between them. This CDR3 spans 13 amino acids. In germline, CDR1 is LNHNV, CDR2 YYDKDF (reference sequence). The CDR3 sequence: CATSRDATYEQYF. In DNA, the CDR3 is TGTGCCACCAGCAGAGATGCGACCTACGAGCAGTACTTC.

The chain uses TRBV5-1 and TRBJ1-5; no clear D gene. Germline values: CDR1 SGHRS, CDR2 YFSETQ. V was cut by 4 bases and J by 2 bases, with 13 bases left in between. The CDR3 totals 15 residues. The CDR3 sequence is CASSPGPAGNQPQHF. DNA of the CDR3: TGCGCCAGCAGCCCTGGCCCGGCGGGCAATCAGCCCCAGCATTTT.

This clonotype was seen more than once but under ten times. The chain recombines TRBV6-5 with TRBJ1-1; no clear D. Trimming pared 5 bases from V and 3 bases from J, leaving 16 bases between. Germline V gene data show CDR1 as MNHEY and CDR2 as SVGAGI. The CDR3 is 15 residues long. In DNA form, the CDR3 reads TGTGCCAGCAGTAACCGGGGAGGGCTGGACACTGAAGCTTTCTTT. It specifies CASSNRGGLDTEAFF.

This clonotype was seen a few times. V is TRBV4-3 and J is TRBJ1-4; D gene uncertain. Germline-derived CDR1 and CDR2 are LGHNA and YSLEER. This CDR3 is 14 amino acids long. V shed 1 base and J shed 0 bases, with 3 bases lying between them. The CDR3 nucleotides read TGCGCCAGCAGCCAAGGTGCAACTAATGAAAAACTGTTTTTT. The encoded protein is CASSQGATNEKLFF.

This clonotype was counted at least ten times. The CDR3 region is CASRGFANTGELFF. CDR3 sequence (DNA): TGTGCCAGTAGGGGGTTTGCGAACACCGGGGAGCTGTTTTTT. This rearrangement joins TRBV27 to TRBJ2-2, with D possibly TRBD1 on 6 matching bases. Trimming took 9 bases from V and 0 from J, leaving 11 bases between them. The CDR3 has 14 amino acids. CDR1 MNHEY and CDR2 SMNVEV come from the germline V gene (reference sequence).

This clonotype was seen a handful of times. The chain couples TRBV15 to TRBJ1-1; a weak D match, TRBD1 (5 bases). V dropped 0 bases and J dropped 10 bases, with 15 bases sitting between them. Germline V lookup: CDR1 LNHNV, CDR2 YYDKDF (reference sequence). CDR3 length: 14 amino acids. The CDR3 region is CATSRDLGGVGAFF. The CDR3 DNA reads TGTGCCACCAGCAGAGATTTGGGGGGGGTAGGAGCTTTCTTT. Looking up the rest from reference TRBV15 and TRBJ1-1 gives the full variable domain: DAMVIQNPRYQVTQFGKPVTLSCSQTLNHNVMYWYQQKSSQAPKLLFHYYDKDFNNEADTPDNFQSRRPNTSFCFLDIRSPGLGDTAMYLCATSRDLGGVGAFFGQGTRLTVV.

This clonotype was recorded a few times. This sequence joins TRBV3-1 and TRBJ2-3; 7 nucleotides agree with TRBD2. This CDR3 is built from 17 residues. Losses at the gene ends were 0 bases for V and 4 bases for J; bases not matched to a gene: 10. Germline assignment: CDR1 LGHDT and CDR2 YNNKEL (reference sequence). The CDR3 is CASSQEPGLGRPDTQYF. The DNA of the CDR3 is TGTGCCAGCAGCCAAGAACCCGGACTAGGTAGACCAGATACGCAGTATTTT.

The CDR3 nucleotides read TGTGCCATCAGTGAGTCGGCGGTCCAGGATGGCTACACCTTC. Its translation is CAISESAVQDGYTF. V gene TRBV10-3 combines with J gene TRBJ1-2; no firm D call. CDR1 and CDR2 from the germline V gene are ENHRY and SYGVKD. With 0 bases removed from V and 6 bases from J, the gap between germline ends came to 11 bases. The CDR3 is 14 residues long.

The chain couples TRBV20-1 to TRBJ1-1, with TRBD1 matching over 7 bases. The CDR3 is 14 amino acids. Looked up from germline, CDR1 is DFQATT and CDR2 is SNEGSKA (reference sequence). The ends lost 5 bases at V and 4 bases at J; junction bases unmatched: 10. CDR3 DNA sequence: TGCAGTGCTTTCGATACCAGGGGGACCACTGAAGCTTTCTTT. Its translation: CSAFDTRGTTEAFF.

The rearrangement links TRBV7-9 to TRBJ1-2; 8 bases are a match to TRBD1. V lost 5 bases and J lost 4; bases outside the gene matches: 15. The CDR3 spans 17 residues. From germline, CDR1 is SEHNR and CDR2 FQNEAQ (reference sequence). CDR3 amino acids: CASSTTLGQGAGYGYTF. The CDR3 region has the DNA TGTGCCAGCAGCACAACCTTGGGGCAGGGGGCTGGCTATGGCTACACCTTC.

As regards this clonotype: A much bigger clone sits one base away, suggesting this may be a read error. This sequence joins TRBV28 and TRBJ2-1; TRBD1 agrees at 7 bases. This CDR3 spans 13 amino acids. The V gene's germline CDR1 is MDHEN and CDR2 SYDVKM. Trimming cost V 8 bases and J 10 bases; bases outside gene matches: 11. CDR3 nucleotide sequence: TGTGCCAGCCAGGCAGGGGGAAGACGAGAGCAGTTCTTC. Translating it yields CASQAGGRREQFF. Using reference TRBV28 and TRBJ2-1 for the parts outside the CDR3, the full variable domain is DVKVTQSSRYLVKRTGEKVFLECVQDMDHENMFWYRQDPGLGLRLIYFSYDVKMKEKGDIPEGYSVSREKKERFSLILESASTNQTSMYLCASQAGGRREQFFGPGTRLTVL.

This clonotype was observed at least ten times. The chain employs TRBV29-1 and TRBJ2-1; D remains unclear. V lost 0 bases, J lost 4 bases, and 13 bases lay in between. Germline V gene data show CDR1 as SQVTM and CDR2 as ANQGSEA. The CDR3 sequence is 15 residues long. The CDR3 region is CSVEDPGPHYNEQFF. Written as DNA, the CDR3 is TGCAGCGTTGAAGACCCGGGTCCCCATTACAATGAGCAGTTCTTC.